This T cell receptor (beta chain) comes out of a study of T cell clonotyping in hematopoietic cell transplantation. Study background: Pretransplant recipient samples were taken after cytoreduction.

A note on this clone: What it recognizes is unknown.

Time point of the sample: recipient sample about 28 days before transplant, after cytoreduction. Blood collection times were about day -28 and days 30, 100, 180 posttransplant. Clones were read by immunoSEQ multiplex PCR, and TCRdb kept only the in-frame ones, dropping some. The sample has around 11,000 clones; more than 85% are singletons. Trimming at V came to 4 bases and at J to 2 bases, leaving 8 bases not matched to a gene. Germline V CDR1 and CDR2: SGHRS, YFSETQ. The CDR3 contains 17 residues. Overall study results and limits: After transplant, recipient diversity fell while pathologically expanded clonotypes grew through day 180. Graft donor and pretransplant recipient Inverse Simpson Index values predicted broader posttransplant TCR diversity.

The material sequenced was peripheral blood mononuclear cells, taken before stem cell transplant. This rearrangement joins TRBV5-1 to TRBJ1-5; 11 bases line up with TRBD1. This receptor was taken from a middle-aged woman with acute myeloid leukemia. Some clones in this sample may be carry-over from other donors' samples. The CDR3 region is CASSRGTGGNGNQPQHF. The CDR3 DNA follows: TGCGCCAGCAGCAGAGGGACAGGGGGGAATGGCAATCAGCCCCAGCATTTT.